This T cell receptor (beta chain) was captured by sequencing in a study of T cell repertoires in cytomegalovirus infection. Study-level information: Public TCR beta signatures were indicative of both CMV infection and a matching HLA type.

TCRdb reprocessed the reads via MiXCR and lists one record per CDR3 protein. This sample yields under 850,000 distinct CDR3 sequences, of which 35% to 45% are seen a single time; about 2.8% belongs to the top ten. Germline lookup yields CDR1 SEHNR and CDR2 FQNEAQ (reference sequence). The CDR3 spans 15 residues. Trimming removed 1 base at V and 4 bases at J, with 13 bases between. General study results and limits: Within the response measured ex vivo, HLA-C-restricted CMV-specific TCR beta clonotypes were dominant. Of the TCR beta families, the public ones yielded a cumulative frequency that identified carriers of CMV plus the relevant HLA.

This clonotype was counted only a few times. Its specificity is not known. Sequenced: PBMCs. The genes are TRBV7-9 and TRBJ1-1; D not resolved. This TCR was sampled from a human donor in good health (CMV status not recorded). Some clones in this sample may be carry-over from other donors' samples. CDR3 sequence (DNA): TGTGCCAGCAGCTTAGTTGGGGTGGCAAGCACTGAAGCTTTCTTT. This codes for CASSLVGVASTEAFF.